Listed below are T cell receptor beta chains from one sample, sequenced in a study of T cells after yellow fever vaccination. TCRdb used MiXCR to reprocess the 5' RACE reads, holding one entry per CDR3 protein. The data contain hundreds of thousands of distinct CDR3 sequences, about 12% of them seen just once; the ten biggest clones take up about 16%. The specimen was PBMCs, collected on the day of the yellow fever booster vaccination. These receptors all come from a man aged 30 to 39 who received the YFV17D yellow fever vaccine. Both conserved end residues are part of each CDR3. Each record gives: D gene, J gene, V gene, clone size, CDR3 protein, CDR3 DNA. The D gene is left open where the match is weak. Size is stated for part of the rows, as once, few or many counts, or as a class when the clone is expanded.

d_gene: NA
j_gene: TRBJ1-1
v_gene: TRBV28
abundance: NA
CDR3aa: CASSLLPGVDTEAFF
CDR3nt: TGTGCCAGCAGTTTATTGCCGGGGGTGGATACTGAAGCTTTCTTT

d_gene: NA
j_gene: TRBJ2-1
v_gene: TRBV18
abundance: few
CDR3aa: CASSPTGYEQFF
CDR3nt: TGTGCCAGCTCACCTACGGGGTATGAGCAGTTCTTC

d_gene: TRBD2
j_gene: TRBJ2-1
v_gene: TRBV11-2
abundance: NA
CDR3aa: CASRHPTSGRYNEQFF
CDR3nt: TGTGCCAGCAGGCACCCTACTAGCGGGCGCTACAATGAGCAGTTCTTC

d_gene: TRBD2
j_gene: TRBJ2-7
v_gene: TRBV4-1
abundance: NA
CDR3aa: CASSRLAGGPGEQYF
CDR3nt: TGCGCCAGCAGCCGACTAGCGGGAGGGCCTGGGGAGCAGTACTTC

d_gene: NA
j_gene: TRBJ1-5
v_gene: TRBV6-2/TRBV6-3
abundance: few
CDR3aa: CASSTGSRNQPQHF
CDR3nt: TGTGCCAGCAGTACAGGGTCGCGCAATCAGCCCCAGCATTTT

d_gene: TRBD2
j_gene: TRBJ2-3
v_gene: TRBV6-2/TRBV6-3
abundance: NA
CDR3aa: CASSWTSPRTDTQYF
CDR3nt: TGTGCCAGCAGTTGGACTAGTCCCCGCACAGATACGCAGTATTTT

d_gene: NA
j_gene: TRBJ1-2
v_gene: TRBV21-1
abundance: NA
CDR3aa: CASSNKGGGNANYGYTF
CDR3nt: TGTGCCAGCAGCAATAAGGGAGGTGGGAACGCTAACTATGGCTACACCTTC

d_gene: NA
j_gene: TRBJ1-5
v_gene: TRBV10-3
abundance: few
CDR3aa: CAISEPRGGDNQPQHF
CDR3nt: TGTGCCATCAGTGAGCCCCGTGGGGGAGATAATCAGCCCCAGCATTTT

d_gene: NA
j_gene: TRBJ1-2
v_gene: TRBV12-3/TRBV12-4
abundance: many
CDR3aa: CASSLQYGYTF
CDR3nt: TGTGCCAGCAGTTTGCAGTATGGCTACACCTTC

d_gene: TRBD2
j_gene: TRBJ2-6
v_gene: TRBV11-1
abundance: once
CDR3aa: CASSNTSGRFSGANVLTF
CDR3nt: TGTGCCAGCAGCAATACTAGCGGGAGATTCTCTGGGGCCAACGTCCTGACTTTC

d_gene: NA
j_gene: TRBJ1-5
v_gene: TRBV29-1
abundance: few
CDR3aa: CSVAHGQDQPQHF
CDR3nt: TGCAGCGTTGCTCACGGACAAGATCAGCCCCAGCATTTT

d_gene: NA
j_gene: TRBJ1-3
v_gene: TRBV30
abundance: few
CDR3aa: CAWTQGTVTTIYF
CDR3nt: TGTGCCTGGACACAGGGAACGGTAACCACCATATATTTT

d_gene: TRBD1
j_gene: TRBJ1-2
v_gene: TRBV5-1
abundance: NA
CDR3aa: CASSLPTGFAGYTF
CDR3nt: TGCGCCAGCAGCTTACCGACAGGGTTTGCTGGCTACACCTTC

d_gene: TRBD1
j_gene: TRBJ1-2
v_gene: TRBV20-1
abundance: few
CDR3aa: CSARDGTAYF
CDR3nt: TGCAGTGCTAGAGACGGGACAGCGTACTTC